These 23 T cell receptor beta chains were all obtained from the same sample, sequenced in a study of blood T cell repertoires in COVID-19. This table comes from immunoSEQ multiplex PCR, and its TCRdb copy is limited to in-frame clones, with some not included. The sample has 110,000 or so clones, more than 75% seen once. Sequencing input: peripheral blood. The receptors were sampled from a middle-aged man with acute or convalescent COVID-19.

CDR3 nucleotides: TGTGCCAGCAGCCAGCGAAACACCGGGGAGCTGTTTTTT. The encoded protein is CASSQRNTGELFF. J is TRBJ2-2 and V is TRBV2; the D is unclear. Germline V lookup: CDR1 SNHLY, CDR2 FYNNEI. The CDR3 sequence is 13 residues long. Trimming removed 6 bases at V and 2 bases at J, with 7 bases between.

V is TRBV23-1 and J is TRBJ2-1; TRBD1 might be the D (6 bases). TRBV23-1 falls under the ORF class, with uncertain function. The V end was cut by 0 bases, the J end by 4 bases, with 13 bases between. The CDR3 extends over 16 amino acids. CDR3 sequence (DNA): TGCGCCAGCAGTCAATCGAACAGGGAAGGTTACAATGAGCAGTTCTTC. It is translated as CASSQSNREGYNEQFF.

The gene calls are TRBV27 and TRBJ2-2, with TRBD1 matching 10 bases. The CDR3 contains 14 residues. CDR1 is MNHEY, CDR2 SMNVEV, per germline (reference sequence). V was clipped by 6 bases and J by 4 bases; unmatched bases: 2. CDR3 coding DNA: TGTGCCAGCAGATGGACAGGGGGCACCGGGGAGCTGTTTTTT. This codes for CASRWTGGTGELFF.

The chain couples TRBV24-1 to TRBJ1-5, with D possibly TRBD1 on 5 matching bases. CDR1 is KGHDR, CDR2 SFDVKD, per germline. Trimming removed 5 bases from V and 3 bases from J, with 10 bases in between. This CDR3 region has 14 residues. CDR3 in amino acids: CATSVPTVNQPQHF. The CDR3 nucleotides read TGTGCCACCAGTGTTCCGACAGTCAATCAGCCCCAGCATTTT.

V gene TRBV6-4 combines with J gene TRBJ2-5, with D unresolved. The CDR3 extends over 14 amino acids. Germline CDR1 is MRHNA and CDR2 is SNTAGT. Trimming pared 6 bases from V and 2 bases from J, leaving 13 bases between. The CDR3 DNA reads as TGTGCCAGCAGAGCTAGGATCAGACAAGAGACCCAGTACTTC. It is translated as CASRARIRQETQYF.

The rearrangement joins TRBV5-1 to TRBJ2-7, with 9 bases lining up with TRBD1. CDR1 and CDR2 from the germline V gene are SGHRS and YFSETQ. The trim removed 3 bases at V and 5 bases at J, leaving 9 bases unmatched. This CDR3 is built from 15 residues. CDR3 residues: CASSSLLGQGHEQYF. CDR3 DNA sequence: TGCGCCAGCAGCTCCCTTTTGGGACAGGGCCACGAGCAGTACTTC.

The rearrangement joins TRBV13 to TRBJ2-7, with a possible D match to TRBD2 (5 bases). The CDR3 contains 16 residues. V dropped 0 bases and J dropped 0 bases, with 12 bases sitting between them. The V gene's germline CDR1 is PRHDT and CDR2 FYEKMQ (reference sequence). CDR3 in DNA: TGTGCCAGCAGCTTAGGGGGTATCGGACTCTCCTACGAGCAGTACTTC. Its translation is CASSLGGIGLSYEQYF.

The chain links TRBV13 to TRBJ1-2; TRBD1 agrees at 10 bases. This CDR3 is built from 16 residues. Germline V gene lookup returns CDR1 PRHDT and CDR2 FYEKMQ (reference sequence). Trimming removed 4 bases from V and 4 bases from J; junction bases left unmatched: 9. CDR3 residues: CASSSTGQGTFYGYTF. In DNA form, the CDR3 reads TGTGCCAGCAGCTCGACGGGACAGGGGACTTTCTATGGCTACACCTTC.

The CDR3, as DNA: TGCGCCAGCAGTGAGAAGGGGGATCCGAAGTTCTTC. This encodes CASSEKGDPKFF. V gene TRBV10-1 combines with J gene TRBJ2-1; D might be TRBD1 (6 bases). The ends were cut back, 2 bases at V and 14 bases at J, with 13 bases in the middle. The germline V gene encodes CDR1 WNHNN and CDR2 SYGVQD (reference sequence). This CDR3 spans 12 amino acids.

This chain links TRBV5-4 with TRBJ2-7, with 9 positions matching TRBD2. The CDR3 loop spans 18 amino acids. Germline V gene data show CDR1 as SGHNT and CDR2 as YYREEE (reference sequence). The V segment lost 1 base and the J segment 2 bases; nucleotides outside the gene matches: 13. The CDR3 is CASSLFSTQRGAPYEQYF. For the CDR3, the DNA is TGTGCCAGCAGCTTGTTCTCGACCCAGCGGGGGGCACCCTACGAGCAGTACTTC.

V is TRBV5-1 and J is TRBJ2-3, with TRBD2 matching over 12 bases. Looked up from germline, CDR1 is SGHRS and CDR2 is YFSETQ. J gave up 4 bases and V 4 bases, and 4 bases lay outside the gene matches. This CDR3 is built from 15 residues. CDR3: CASSTGTSGPDTQYF. The CDR3 coding sequence is TGCGCCAGCAGCACCGGGACTAGCGGGCCAGATACGCAGTATTTT. The whole variable domain, filled in from reference TRBV5-1 and TRBJ2-3, reads KAGVTQTPRYLIKTRGQQVTLSCSPISGHRSVSWYQQTPGQGLQFLFEYFSETQRNKGNFPGRFSGRQFSNSRSEMNVSTLELGDSALYLCASSTGTSGPDTQYFGPGTRLTVL.

The V and J genes are TRBV5-1 and TRBJ2-3, with D tentatively TRBD1 (6 bases). Germline V gene lookup returns CDR1 SGHRS and CDR2 YFSETQ. Trimming took off 4 bases at V and 3 bases at J, with 9 bases between the two ends. The CDR3 consists of 13 residues. For the CDR3, the DNA is TGCGCCAGCAGCCTCGACAGGACAGATACGCAGTATTTT. It yields the protein CASSLDRTDTQYF.

The chain employs TRBV6-5 and TRBJ2-3; weak D call: TRBD2 (6 bases). This CDR3 is 15 amino acids long. Deletions cut 7 bases from V and 2 bases from J, with 16 bases between. CDR1 and CDR2 (germline): MNHEY, SVGAGI. CDR3 bases: TGTGCCAGCACCCAAGTCGCGGGGCTCACAGATACGCAGTATTTT. It encodes CASTQVAGLTDTQYF.

The chain combines TRBV18 with TRBJ1-5, with D uncertain. The germline V and J ends were trimmed by 6 bases and 0 bases, with 6 bases remaining between them. Germline V gives CDR1 KGHSH, CDR2 LQKENI. This CDR3 region has 13 residues. The CDR3 DNA reads TGTGCCAGCTCCAGAGGTAGCAATCAGCCCCAGCATTTT. Its protein product is CASSRGSNQPQHF.

This chain links TRBV6-6 with TRBJ1-5; D is uncertain. V shed 4 bases and J shed 1 base, with 8 bases lying between them. This CDR3 spans 14 amino acids. Germline-derived CDR1 and CDR2 are MNHNY and SVGAGI (reference sequence). The CDR3 is CASSFPESNQPQHF. The CDR3, as DNA: TGTGCCAGCAGTTTTCCGGAGAGCAATCAGCCCCAGCATTTT.

CDR3 DNA sequence: TGTGCCAGCAGCCTAAACCGGGACAGAGAAAAACTGTTTTTT. Residues: CASSLNRDREKLFF. The J gene is TRBJ1-4, the V gene TRBV7-3; 7 positions agree with TRBD1. V was pared by 5 bases and J by 8 bases, with 8 bases of the junction left unmatched. This CDR3 region has 14 residues. Germline V gives CDR1 SGHTA, CDR2 FQGTGA. Variable domain in full (rest from reference TRBV7-3 and TRBJ1-4): GAGVSQTPSNKVTEKGKYVELRCDPISGHTALYWYRQSLGQGPEFLIYFQGTGAADDSGLPNDRFFAVRPEGSVSTLKIQRTERGDSAVYLCASSLNRDREKLFFGSGTQLSVL.

This clone has just one count. This rearrangement joins TRBV2 to TRBJ2-7, with a possible D match to TRBD2 (6 bases). Germline assignment: CDR1 SNHLY and CDR2 FYNNEI. The CDR3 has 11 residues. V lost 11 bases and J 6 bases, leaving 14 bases between the germline ends. The CDR3 coding sequence is TGTGCCGGCGGGATTGGATCCGAGCAGTACTTC. Its protein is CAGGIGSEQYF. Full variable domain (outside the CDR3, taken from reference TRBV2 and TRBJ2-7): EPEVTQTPSHQVTQMGQEVILRCVPISNHLYFYWYRQILGQKVEFLVSFYNNEISEKSEIFDDQFSVERPDGSNFTLKIRSTKLEDSAMYFCAGGIGSEQYFGPGTRLTVT.

The J gene is TRBJ1-4, the V gene TRBV2; D not certain. Per germline, CDR1 SNHLY and CDR2 FYNNEI. CDR3 length: 16 residues. The germline V and J ends were trimmed by 3 bases and 0 bases, with 11 bases remaining between them. CDR3: CASSDVKHATNEKLFF. DNA for the CDR3: TGTGCCAGCAGTGATGTAAAACATGCAACTAATGAAAAACTGTTTTTT.

A remark on this clone: The CDR3 carries no conserved terminal phenylalanine or tryptophan, so it likely arises from a read error. The DNA is omitted, as the CDR3 cannot be located on it reliably, and the CDR3 follows TCRdb's listing. This chain links TRBV7-9 with TRBJ2-7; the table gives TRBD2 as D, unverified against the DNA. Both ends counted, the CDR3 spans 13 residues. CDR1 is SEHNR, CDR2 FQNEAQ, per germline (reference sequence). CDR3 loop: CASMLRPGLVPSY.

This chain joins TRBV30 and TRBJ1-4; D might be TRBD1 (6 bases). The V gene's germline CDR1 is GTSNPN and CDR2 SVGIG (reference sequence). The CDR3 spans 14 residues. The V gene lost 4 bases and the J gene lost 4 bases, with 13 bases spanning the gap. CDR3 nucleotides: TGTGCCTGGATGATTGGACAGAATAATGAAAAACTGTTTTTT. It yields the protein CAWMIGQNNEKLFF.

This clone was counted once. The chain combines TRBV29-1 with TRBJ2-1; 8 nucleotides match TRBD1. Germline assignment: CDR1 SQVTM and CDR2 ANQGSEA. The CDR3 is 13 residues long. The ends lost 7 bases at V and 3 bases at J; junction bases unmatched: 5. As DNA, the CDR3 is TGCAGCGCCCGGACAGGGATCTACAATGAGCAGTTCTTC. Translating gives CSARTGIYNEQFF.

V and J are TRBV5-6 and TRBJ2-1; the D gene is possibly TRBD2 (6 bases). This CDR3 has 16 residues. The germline CDR1 and CDR2 sequences are SGHDT and YYEEEE. Trimming left V 0 bases short and J 2 bases short, with 12 bases between. CDR3 DNA: TGTGCCAGCAGCTTGGGCAGGGAGGTTACCTACAATGAGCAGTTCTTC. It is translated as CASSLGREVTYNEQFF.

This clone was picked up one time. The chain couples TRBV9 to TRBJ2-3, with D perhaps TRBD1 (6 bases). Trimming shortened V by 0 bases and J by 2 bases, and 13 bases separated the two germline ends. This CDR3 comprises 16 residues. Germline CDR1 reads SGDLS; CDR2 reads YYNGEE. CDR3 protein: CASSVDEGEPTDTQYF. Here the CDR3 DNA reads TGTGCCAGCAGCGTAGATGAGGGGGAACCCACAGATACGCAGTATTTT.